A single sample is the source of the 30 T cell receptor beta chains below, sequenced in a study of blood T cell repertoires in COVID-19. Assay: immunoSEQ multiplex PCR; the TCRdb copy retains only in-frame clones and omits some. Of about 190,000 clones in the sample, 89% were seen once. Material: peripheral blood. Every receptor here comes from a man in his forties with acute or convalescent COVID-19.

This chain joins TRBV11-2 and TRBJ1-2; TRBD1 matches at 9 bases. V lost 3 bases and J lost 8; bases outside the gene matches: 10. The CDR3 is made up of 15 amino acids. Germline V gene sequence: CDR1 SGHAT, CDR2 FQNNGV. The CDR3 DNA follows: TGTGCCAGCAGCTTCGCGGGACAGGGAGGAGCGGGCTACACCTTC. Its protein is CASSFAGQGGAGYTF.

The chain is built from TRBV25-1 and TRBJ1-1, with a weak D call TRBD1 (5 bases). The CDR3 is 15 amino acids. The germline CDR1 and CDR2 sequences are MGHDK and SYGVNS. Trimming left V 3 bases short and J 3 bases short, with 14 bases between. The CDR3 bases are TGTGCCAGCAGTGATGCCCGATCGGGGGACACTGAAGCTTTCTTT. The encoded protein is CASSDARSGDTEAFF.

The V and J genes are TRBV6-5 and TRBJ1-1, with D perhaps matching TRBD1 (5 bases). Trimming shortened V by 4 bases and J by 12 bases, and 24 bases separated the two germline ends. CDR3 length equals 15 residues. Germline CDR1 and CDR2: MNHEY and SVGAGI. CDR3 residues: CASSSLREGWYWTFF. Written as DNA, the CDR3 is TGTGCCAGCAGTTCCCTCCGGGAGGGGTGGTATTGGACTTTCTTT.

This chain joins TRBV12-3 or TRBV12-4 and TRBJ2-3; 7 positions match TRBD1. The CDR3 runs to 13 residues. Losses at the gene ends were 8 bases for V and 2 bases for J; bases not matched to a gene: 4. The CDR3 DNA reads TGTGCCAGCTTGGGACAGCTCACAGATACGCAGTATTTT. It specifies CASLGQLTDTQYF.

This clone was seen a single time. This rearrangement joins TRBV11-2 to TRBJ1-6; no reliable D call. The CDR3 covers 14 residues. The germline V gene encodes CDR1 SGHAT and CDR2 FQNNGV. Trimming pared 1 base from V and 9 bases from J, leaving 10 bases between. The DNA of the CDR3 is TGTGCCAGCAGCTTAGGTATAGGGAGTTCACCCCTCCACTTT. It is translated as CASSLGIGSSPLHF. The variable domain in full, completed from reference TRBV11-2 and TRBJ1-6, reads EAGVAQSPRYKIIEKRQSVAFWCNPISGHATLYWYQQILGQGPKLLIQFQNNGVVDDSQLPKDRFSAERLKGVDSTLKIQPAKLEDSAVYLCASSLGIGSSPLHFGNGTRLTVT.

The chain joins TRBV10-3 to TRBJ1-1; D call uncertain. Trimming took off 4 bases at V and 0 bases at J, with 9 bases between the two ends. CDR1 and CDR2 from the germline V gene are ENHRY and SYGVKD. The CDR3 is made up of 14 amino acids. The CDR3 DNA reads TGTGCCATCAGTGCTGCGTTGGTGAACACTGAAGCTTTCTTT. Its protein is CAISAALVNTEAFF.

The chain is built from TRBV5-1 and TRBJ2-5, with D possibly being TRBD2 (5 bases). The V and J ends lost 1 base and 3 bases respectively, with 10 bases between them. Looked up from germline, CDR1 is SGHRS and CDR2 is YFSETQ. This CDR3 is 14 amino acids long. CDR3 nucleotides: TGCGCCAGCAGCTTGTTTGCCGGGGAAGAGACCCAGTACTTC. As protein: CASSLFAGEETQYF. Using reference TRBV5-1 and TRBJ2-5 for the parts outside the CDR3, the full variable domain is KAGVTQTPRYLIKTRGQQVTLSCSPISGHRSVSWYQQTPGQGLQFLFEYFSETQRNKGNFPGRFSGRQFSNSRSEMNVSTLELGDSALYLCASSLFAGEETQYFGPGTRLLVL.

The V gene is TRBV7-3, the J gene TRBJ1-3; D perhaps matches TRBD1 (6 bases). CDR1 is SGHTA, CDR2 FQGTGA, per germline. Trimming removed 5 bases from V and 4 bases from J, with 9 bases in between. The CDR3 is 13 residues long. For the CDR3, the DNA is TGTGCCAGCAGCCCAGGGGTAGGAAACACCATATATTTT. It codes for CASSPGVGNTIYF. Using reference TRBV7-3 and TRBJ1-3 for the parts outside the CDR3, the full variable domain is GAGVSQTPSNKVTEKGKYVELRCDPISGHTALYWYRQSLGQGPEFLIYFQGTGAADDSGLPNDRFFAVRPEGSVSTLKIQRTERGDSAVYLCASSPGVGNTIYFGEGSWLTVV.

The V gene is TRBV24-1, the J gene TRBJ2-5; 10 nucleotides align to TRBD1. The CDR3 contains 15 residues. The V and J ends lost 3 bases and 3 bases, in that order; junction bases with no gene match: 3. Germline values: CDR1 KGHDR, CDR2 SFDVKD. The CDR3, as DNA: TGTGCCACCAGTGATGCCGGGACAGGGGAAGAGACCCAGTACTTC. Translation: CATSDAGTGEETQYF.

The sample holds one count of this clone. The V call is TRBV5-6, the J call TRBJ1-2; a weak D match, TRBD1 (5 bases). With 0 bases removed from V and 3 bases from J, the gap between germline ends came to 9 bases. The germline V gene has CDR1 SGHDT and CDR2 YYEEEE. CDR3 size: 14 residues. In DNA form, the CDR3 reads TGTGCCAGCAGCTTGGGCAGGGAGGACTATGGCTACACCTTC. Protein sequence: CASSLGREDYGYTF.

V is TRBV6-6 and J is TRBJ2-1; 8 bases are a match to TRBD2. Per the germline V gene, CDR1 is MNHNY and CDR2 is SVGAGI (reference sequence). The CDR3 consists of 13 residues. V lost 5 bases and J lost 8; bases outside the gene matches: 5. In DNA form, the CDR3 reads TGTGCCAGCAGTCCAGCGGGGGCCCATGAGCAGTTCTTC. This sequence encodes CASSPAGAHEQFF.

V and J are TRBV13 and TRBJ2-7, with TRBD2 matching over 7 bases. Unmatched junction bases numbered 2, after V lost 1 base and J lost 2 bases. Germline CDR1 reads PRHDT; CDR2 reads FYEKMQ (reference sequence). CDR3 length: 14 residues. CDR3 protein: CASSLASGTYEQYF. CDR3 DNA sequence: TGTGCCAGCAGCTTAGCTAGCGGAACCTACGAGCAGTACTTC.

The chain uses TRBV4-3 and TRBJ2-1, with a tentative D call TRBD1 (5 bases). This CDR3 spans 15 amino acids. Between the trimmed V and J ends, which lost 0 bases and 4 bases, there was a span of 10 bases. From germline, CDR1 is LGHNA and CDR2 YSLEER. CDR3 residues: CASSQDSGLYNEQFF. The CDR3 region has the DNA TGCGCCAGCAGCCAAGATTCAGGGTTGTACAATGAGCAGTTCTTC.

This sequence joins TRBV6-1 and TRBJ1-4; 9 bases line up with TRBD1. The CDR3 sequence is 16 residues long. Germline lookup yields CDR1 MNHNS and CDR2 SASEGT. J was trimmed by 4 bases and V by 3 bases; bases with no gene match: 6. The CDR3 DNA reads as TGTGCCAGCAGTGATCACGACAGGGGGAATAATGAAAAACTGTTTTTT. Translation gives CASSDHDRGNNEKLFF.

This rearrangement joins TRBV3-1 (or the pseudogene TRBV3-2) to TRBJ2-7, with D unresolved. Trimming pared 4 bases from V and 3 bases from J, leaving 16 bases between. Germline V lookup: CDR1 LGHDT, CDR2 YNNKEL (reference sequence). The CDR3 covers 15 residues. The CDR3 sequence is CASSPDLTLGYEQYF. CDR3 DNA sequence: TGTGCCAGCAGCCCAGACCTTACGCTCGGCTACGAGCAGTACTTC.

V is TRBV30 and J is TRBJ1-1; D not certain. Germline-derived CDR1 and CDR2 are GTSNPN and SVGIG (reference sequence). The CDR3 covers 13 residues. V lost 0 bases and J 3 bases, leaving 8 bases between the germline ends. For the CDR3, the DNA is TGTGCCTGGAGTGTATTCGAGGACACTGAAGCTTTCTTT. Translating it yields CAWSVFEDTEAFF.

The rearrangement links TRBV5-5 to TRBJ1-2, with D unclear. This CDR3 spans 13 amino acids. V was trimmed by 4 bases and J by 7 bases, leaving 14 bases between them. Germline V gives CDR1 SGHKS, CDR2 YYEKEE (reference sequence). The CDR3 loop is CASSRSGEGGYTF. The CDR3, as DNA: TGTGCCAGCAGCCGCAGCGGGGAGGGTGGCTACACCTTC. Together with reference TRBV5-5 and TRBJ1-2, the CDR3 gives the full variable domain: DAGVTQSPTHLIKTRGQQVTLRCSPISGHKSVSWYQQVLGQGPQFIFQYYEKEERGRGNFPDRFSARQFPNYSSELNVNALLLGDSALYLCASSRSGEGGYTFGSGTRLTVV.

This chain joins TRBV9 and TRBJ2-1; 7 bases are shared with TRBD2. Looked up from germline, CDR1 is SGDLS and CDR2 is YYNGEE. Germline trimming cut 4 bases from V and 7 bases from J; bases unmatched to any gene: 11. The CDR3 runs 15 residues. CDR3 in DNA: TGTGCCAGCAGCCCAGGGACTAACTTGGGGAATGAGCAGTTCTTC. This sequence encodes CASSPGTNLGNEQFF.

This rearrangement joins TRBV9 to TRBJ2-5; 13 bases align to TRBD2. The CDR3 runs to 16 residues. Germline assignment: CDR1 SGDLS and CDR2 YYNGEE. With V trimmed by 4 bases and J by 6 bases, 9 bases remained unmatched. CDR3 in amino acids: CASSPGLAGVGKTQYF. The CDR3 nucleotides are TGTGCCAGCAGCCCCGGACTAGCGGGGGTGGGAAAGACCCAGTACTTC.

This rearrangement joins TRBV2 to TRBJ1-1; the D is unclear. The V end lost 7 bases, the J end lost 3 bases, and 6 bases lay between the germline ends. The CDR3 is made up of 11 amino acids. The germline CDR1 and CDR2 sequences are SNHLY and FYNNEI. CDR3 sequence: CASKRDTEAFF. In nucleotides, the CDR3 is TGTGCCAGCAAGAGGGACACTGAAGCTTTCTTT.

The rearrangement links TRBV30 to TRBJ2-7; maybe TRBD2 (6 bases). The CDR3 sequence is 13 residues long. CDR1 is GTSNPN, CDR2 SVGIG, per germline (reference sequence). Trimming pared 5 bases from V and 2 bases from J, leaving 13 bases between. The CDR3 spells CAWGRDVTYEQYF. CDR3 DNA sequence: TGTGCCTGGGGGCGGGACGTAACCTACGAGCAGTACTTC.

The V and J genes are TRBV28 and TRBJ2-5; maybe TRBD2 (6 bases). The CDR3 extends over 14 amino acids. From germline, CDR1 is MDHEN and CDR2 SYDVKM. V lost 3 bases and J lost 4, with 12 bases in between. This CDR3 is CASSFLGGAETQYF. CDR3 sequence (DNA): TGTGCCAGCAGTTTTTTGGGCGGGGCAGAGACCCAGTACTTC.

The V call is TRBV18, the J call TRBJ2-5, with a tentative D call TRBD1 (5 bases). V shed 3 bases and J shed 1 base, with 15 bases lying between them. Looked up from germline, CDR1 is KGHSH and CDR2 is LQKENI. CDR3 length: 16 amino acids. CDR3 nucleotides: TGTGCCAGCTCACCTCGCCTCCAGGGAACCCAAGAGACCCAGTACTTC. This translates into CASSPRLQGTQETQYF.

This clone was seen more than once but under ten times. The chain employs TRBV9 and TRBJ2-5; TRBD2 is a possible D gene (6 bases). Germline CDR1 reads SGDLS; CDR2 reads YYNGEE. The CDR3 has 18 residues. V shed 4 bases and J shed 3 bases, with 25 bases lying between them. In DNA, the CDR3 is TGTGCCAGCAGCCCCTTGGGAGGCTTAACACACCTAAAAGAGACCCAGTACTTC. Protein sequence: CASSPLGGLTHLKETQYF.

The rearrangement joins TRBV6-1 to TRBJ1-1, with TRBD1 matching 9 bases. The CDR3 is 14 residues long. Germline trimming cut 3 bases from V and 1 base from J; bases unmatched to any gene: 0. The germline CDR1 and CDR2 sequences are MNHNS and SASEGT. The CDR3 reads CASSETGGNTEAFF. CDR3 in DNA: TGTGCCAGCAGTGAGACAGGGGGGAACACTGAAGCTTTCTTT.

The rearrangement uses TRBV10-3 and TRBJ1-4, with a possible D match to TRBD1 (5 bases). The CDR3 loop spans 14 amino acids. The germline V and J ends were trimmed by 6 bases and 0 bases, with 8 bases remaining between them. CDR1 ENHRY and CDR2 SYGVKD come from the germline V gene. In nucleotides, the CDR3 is TGTGCCATCAGCGACAGTGCAACTAATGAAAAACTGTTTTTT. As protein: CAISDSATNEKLFF.

CDR3 region: CASSGRTGRSREAFF. In DNA, the CDR3 is TGCGCCAGCAGCGGGAGGACAGGGAGGAGTCGGGAAGCTTTCTTT. V usage is TRBV5-1 and J usage is TRBJ1-1; 8 nucleotides match TRBD1. The junction had 13 bases not matched to a gene; V was cut back by 4 bases and J by 8 bases. CDR3 length: 15 amino acids. The germline CDR1 and CDR2 sequences are SGHRS and YFSETQ.

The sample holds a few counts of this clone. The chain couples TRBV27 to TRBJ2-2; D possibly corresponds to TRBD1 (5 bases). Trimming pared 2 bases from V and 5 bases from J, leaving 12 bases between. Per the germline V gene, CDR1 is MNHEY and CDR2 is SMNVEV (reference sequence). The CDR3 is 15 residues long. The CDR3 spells CASSLLQDPTGELFF. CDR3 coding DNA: TGTGCCAGCAGTTTACTACAGGATCCGACCGGGGAGCTGTTTTTT.

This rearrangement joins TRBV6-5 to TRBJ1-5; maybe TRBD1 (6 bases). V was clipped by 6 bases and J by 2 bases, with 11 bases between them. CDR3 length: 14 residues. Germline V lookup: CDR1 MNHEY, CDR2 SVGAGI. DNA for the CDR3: TGTGCCAGCAGCAACAGGGCAGGCAATCAGCCCCAGCATTTT. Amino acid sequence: CASSNRAGNQPQHF.

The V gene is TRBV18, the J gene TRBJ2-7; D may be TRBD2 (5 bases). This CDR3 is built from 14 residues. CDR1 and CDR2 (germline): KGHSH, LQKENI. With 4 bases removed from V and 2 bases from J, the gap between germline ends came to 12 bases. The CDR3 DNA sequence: TGTGCCAGCTCACGCCGCCGGGAAACCTACGAGCAGTACTTC. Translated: CASSRRRETYEQYF.